The 8 T cell receptor beta chains reported below all come from one sample, sequenced in a study of T cells in Graves' hyperthyroidism and ophthalmopathy. What was amplified from RNA transcripts were TCR beta CDR3 regions. The HTBI set primed first-round TCR CDR3 RT-PCR. TCRdb reprocessed the multiplex PCR reads via MiXCR and lists one record per CDR3 protein. Seen here are about 410,000 distinct CDR3 sequences, roughly 14% observed once, and the top ten hold less than 15%. Sequencing used blood. These receptors originate from a man aged 18 to 30 with Graves' ophthalmopathy.

The chain joins TRBV9 to TRBJ1-1, with D uncertain. Trimming pared 0 bases from V and 3 bases from J, leaving 6 bases between. The CDR3 loop spans 13 amino acids. Germline CDR1 and CDR2: SGDLS and YYNGEE. The CDR3, as DNA: TGTGCCAGCAGCGTAGCATTGGACACTGAAGCTTTCTTT. Its protein product is CASSVALDTEAFF. The variable domain in full, with the rest retrieved from reference TRBV9 and TRBJ1-1, is DSGVTQTPKHLITATGQRVTLRCSPRSGDLSVYWYQQSLDQGLQFLIQYYNGEERAKGNILERFSAQQFPDLHSELNLSSLELGDSALYFCASSVALDTEAFFGQGTRLTVV.

In the case of this clonotype: A read error may be the cause here, since a much bigger clone is one base away. This CDR3 is CSVPSGPYEQYF. CDR3 sequence (DNA): TGCAGCGTCCCGAGCGGTCCCTACGAGCAGTACTTC. The chain couples TRBV29-1 to TRBJ2-7; tentative D call: TRBD2 (5 bases). Trimming stripped 6 bases from V and 2 bases from J, with 11 bases between. Germline loops: CDR1 SQVTM, CDR2 ANQGSEA. CDR3 length: 12 amino acids.

The table lists this clonotype with many counts. The chain links TRBV2 to TRBJ2-3; 11 bases line up with TRBD2. CDR3 length equals 15 residues. With 9 bases clipped from V and 2 bases from J, the junction kept 7 bases outside the gene matches. CDR1 is SNHLY and CDR2 is FYNNEI in the germline V gene. This CDR3 reads CASRPSGRSTDTQYF. CDR3 nucleotides: TGTGCCAGTAGACCTAGCGGGAGGTCCACAGATACGCAGTATTTT.

This clonotype was found many times. This chain links TRBV10-3 with TRBJ2-1, with D possibly TRBD1 on 5 matching bases. Germline V gene lookup returns CDR1 ENHRY and CDR2 SYGVKD. The V end was cut by 7 bases, the J end by 2 bases, with 9 bases between. CDR3 length equals 13 residues. The CDR3 region is CAINQGTYNEQFF. The CDR3 DNA follows: TGTGCCATCAATCAGGGCACCTACAATGAGCAGTTCTTC.

This clonotype was seen repeatedly, ten times or more. The gene calls are TRBV6-1 and TRBJ1-2; the match to TRBD1 covers 9 bases. Unmatched junction bases numbered 4, after V lost 5 bases and J lost 0 bases. CDR1 MNHNS and CDR2 SASEGT come from the germline V gene. CDR3 size: 15 residues. The CDR3 sequence is CASSRNRGPNYGYTF. CDR3 in DNA: TGTGCCAGCAGTCGAAACAGGGGGCCTAACTATGGCTACACCTTC.

As concerns this clonotype: One end of the junction varies from germline; a read error may be responsible. The rearrangement uses TRBV12-3 or TRBV12-4 and TRBJ1-1, with D hard to call. The CDR3 spans 11 residues. CDR3 DNA: TGTGCCGGCAGTCAAACCGCTGAAGCCTTCTTT. This codes for CAGSQTAEAFF.

The chain couples TRBV3-1 to TRBJ2-1; 13 positions match TRBD2. The CDR3 extends over 16 amino acids. The ends lost 10 bases at V and 7 bases at J; junction bases unmatched: 13. CDR1 LGHDT and CDR2 YNNKEL come from the germline V gene (reference sequence). CDR3 DNA sequence: TGTGCCACCAGTGATTCCGGGACTAGCGGGATGAATGAGCAGTTCTTC. This encodes CATSDSGTSGMNEQFF.

This clonotype was seen at least ten times. The chain joins TRBV28 to TRBJ2-3; D may be TRBD2 (6 bases). The CDR3 runs to 15 residues. CDR1 and CDR2 (germline): MDHEN, SYDVKM. V dropped 11 bases and J dropped 2 bases, with 20 bases sitting between them. CDR3 sequence (DNA): TGTGCCGGCCGCGGCGCGGGAACCAACACAGATACGCAGTATTTT. This sequence encodes CAGRGAGTNTDTQYF. The full variable domain, rest sourced from reference TRBV28 and TRBJ2-3, is DVKVTQSSRYLVKRTGEKVFLECVQDMDHENMFWYRQDPGLGLRLIYFSYDVKMKEKGDIPEGYSVSREKKERFSLILESASTNQTSMYLCAGRGAGTNTDTQYFGPGTRLTVL.